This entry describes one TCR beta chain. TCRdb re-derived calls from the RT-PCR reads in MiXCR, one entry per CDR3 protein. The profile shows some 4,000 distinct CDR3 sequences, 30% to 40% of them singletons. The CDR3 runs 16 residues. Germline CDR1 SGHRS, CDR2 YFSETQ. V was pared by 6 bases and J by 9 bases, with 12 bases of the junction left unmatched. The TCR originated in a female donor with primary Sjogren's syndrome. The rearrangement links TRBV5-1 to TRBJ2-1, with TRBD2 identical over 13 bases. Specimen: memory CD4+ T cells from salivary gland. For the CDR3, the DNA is TGCGCCAGCAACAGTCTACTAGCGGGGGGGCCGGGTGAGCAGTTCTTC. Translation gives CASNSLLAGGPGEQFF. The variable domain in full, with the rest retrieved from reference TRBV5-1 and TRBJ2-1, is KAGVTQTPRYLIKTRGQQVTLSCSPISGHRSVSWYQQTPGQGLQFLFEYFSETQRNKGNFPGRFSGRQFSNSRSEMNVSTLELGDSALYLCASNSLLAGGPGEQFFGPGTRLTVL.